The clone carrying this T cell receptor (beta chain) turned up a few times. The antigen remains unidentified. Library preparation (for TCRbeta) was performed with unique molecular identifiers. TCRdb reprocessed the PCR reads with MiXCR, giving one entry per CDR3 protein. The sample includes 500,000 or so distinct CDR3 sequences, roughly an eighth seen only once; the top ten take less than 15%. The V end was cut by 0 bases, the J end by 0 bases, with 10 bases between. CDR3 length: 16 amino acids. Germline CDR1 and CDR2: SGHRS and YFSETQ. These data belong to a study of T-cell reconstitution after alpha-beta-depleted transplantation in children. Points from the study as a whole: Newly produced T cells mostly accounted for T-cell counts and diversity one year post-transplant. It was surviving recipient T cells and thymic progenitors that gave some patients high TCRbeta diversity at day 60. Expanded graft clones numbering several hundred reportedly gave rise to alpha-beta T cells about two months after transplant.

Material: PBMCs, mostly from graft donor cells, obtained 180 days after TCRalphabeta/CD19-depleted stem cell transplant. The clonotype was recovered from a female patient between 2 and 10 years old who had a stem cell transplant for aplastic anemia, so the T cells may come from the graft donor. The chain carries TRBV5-1 and TRBJ1-5; possible D gene TRBD1, 5 bases. CDR3 residues: CASSLGVGDSNQPQHF. CDR3 nucleotide sequence: TGCGCCAGCAGCTTGGGGGTAGGGGATAGCAATCAGCCCCAGCATTTT.